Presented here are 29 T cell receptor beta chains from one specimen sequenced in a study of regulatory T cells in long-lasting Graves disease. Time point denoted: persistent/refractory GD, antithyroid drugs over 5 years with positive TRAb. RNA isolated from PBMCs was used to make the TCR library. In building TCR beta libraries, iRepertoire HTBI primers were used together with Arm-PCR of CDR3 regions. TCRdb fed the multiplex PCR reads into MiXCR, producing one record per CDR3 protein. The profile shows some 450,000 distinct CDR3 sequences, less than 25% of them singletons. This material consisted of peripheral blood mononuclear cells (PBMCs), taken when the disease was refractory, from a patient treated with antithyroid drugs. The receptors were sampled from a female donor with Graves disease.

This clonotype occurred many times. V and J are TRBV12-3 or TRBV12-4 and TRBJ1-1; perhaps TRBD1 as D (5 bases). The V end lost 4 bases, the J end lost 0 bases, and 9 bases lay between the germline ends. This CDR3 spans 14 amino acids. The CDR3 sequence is CASSSQGLNTEAFF. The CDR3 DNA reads TGTGCCAGCAGTTCTCAGGGCTTGAACACTGAAGCTTTCTTT.

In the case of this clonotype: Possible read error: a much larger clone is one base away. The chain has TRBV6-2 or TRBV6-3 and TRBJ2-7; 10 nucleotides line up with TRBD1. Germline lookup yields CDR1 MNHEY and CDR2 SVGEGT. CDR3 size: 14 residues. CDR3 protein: CACSSPGQGPQQYF. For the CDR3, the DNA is TGTGCCTGCAGTTCACCGGGACAGGGGCCTCAGCAGTACTTC.

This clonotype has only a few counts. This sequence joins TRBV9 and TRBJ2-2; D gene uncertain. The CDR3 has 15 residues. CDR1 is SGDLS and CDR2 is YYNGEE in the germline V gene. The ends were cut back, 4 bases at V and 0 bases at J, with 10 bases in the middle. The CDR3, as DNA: TGTGCCAGCAGCCAAAGGCCCGCGAACACCGGGGAGCTGTTTTTT. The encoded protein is CASSQRPANTGELFF.

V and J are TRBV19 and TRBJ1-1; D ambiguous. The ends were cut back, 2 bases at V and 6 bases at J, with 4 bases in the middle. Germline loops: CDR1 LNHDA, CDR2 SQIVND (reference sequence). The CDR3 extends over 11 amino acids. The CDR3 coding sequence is TGTGCCAGTAGTATAAGGGCTGAAGCTTTCTTT. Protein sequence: CASSIRAEAFF.

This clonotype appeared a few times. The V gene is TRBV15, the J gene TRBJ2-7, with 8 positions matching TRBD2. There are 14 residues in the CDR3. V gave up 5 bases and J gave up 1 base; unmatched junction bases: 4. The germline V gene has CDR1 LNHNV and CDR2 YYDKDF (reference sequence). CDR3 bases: TGTGCCACCAGCGGAGCGGGAGCATCCTACGAGCAGTACTTC. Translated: CATSGAGASYEQYF.

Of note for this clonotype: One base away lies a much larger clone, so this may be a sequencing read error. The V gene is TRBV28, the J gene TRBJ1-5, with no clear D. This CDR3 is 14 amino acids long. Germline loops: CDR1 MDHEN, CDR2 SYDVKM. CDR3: CASSKGGRNQPKHF. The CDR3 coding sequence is TGTGCCAGCAGTAAAGGTGGGCGCAATCAGCCCAAGCATTTT.

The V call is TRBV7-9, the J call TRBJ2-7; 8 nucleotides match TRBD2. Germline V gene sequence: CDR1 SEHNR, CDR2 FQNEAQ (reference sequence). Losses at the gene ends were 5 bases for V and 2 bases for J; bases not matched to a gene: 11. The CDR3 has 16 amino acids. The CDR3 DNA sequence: TGTGCCAGCAGCGTAACCGGGACTAGGCTCGCCTACGAGCAGTACTTC. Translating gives CASSVTGTRLAYEQYF.

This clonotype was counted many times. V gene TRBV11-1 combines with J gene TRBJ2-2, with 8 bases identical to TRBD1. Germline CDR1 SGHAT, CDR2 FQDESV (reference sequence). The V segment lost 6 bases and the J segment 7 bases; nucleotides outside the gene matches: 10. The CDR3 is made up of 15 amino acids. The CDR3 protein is CASRTGTGPGGELFF. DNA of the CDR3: TGTGCCAGCAGGACCGGGACAGGACCCGGCGGGGAGCTGTTTTTT.

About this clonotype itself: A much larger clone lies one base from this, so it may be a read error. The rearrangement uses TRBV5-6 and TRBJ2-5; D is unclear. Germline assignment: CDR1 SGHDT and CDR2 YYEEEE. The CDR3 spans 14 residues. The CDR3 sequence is CASSLGGSPEAQYF. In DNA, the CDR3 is TGTGCCAGCAGCTTGGGGGGATCCCCAGAGGCCCAGTACTTC.

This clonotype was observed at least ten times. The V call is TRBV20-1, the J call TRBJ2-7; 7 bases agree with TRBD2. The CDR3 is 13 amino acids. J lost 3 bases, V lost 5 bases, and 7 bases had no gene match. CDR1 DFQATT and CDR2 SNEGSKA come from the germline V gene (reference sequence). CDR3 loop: CSAASGGYYEQYF. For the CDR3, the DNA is TGCAGTGCTGCTAGCGGAGGATACTACGAGCAGTACTTC.

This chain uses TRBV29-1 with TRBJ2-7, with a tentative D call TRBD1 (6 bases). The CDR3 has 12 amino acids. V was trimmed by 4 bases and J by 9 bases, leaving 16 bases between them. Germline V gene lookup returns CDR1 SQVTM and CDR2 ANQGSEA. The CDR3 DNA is TGCAGCGTTGCGGTCCCGGGACAATTGCAGTACTTC. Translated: CSVAVPGQLQYF.

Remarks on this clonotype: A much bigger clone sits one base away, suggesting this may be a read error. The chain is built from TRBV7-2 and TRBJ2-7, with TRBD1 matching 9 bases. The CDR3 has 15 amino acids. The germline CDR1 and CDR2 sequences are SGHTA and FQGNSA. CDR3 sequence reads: CAGSPPSGQGREQYF. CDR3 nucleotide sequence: TGTGCCGGCAGCCCGCCTTCGGGACAGGGACGCGAGCAGTACTTC.

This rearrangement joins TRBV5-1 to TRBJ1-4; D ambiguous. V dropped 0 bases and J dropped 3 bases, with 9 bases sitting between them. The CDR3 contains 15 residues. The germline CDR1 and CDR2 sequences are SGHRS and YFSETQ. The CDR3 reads CASSLDGRPNEKLFF. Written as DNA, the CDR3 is TGCGCCAGCAGCTTGGACGGAAGACCTAATGAAAAACTGTTTTTT.

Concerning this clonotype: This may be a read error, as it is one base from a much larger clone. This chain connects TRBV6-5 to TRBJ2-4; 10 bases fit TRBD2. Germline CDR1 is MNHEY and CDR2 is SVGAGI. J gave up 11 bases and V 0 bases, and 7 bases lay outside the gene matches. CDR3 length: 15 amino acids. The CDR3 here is CASSYSSSGSHVQYF. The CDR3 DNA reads TGTGCCAGCAGTTACTCGTCTAGCGGGAGTCACGTTCAGTACTTC.

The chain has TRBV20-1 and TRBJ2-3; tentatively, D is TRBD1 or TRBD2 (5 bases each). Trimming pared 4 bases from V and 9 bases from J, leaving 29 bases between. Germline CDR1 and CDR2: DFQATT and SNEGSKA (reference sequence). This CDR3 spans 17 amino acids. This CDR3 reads CSATQRIPGPNSETQYF. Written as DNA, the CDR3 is TGCAGTGCTACCCAAAGGATTCCGGGACCTAATTCTGAAACGCAGTATTTT.

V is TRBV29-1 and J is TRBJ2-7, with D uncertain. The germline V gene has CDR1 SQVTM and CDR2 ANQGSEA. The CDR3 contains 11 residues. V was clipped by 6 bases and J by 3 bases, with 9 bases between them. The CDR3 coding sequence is TGCAGCGTCGTAACCGTCTACGAGCAGTACTTC. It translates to CSVVTVYEQYF.

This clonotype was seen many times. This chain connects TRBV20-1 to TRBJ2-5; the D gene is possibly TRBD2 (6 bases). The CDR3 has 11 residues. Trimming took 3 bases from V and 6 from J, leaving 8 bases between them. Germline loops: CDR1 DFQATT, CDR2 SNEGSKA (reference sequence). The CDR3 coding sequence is TGCAGTGCTAGTGCGGGGCAGACCCAGTACTTC. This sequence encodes CSASAGQTQYF.

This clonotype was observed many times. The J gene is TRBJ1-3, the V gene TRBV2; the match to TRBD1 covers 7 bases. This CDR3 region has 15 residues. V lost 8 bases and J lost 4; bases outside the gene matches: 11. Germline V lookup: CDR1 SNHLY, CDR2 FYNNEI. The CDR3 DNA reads TGTGCCAGCGCCGACAGGGTTACTGGAGGAAACACCATATATTTT. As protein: CASADRVTGGNTIYF.

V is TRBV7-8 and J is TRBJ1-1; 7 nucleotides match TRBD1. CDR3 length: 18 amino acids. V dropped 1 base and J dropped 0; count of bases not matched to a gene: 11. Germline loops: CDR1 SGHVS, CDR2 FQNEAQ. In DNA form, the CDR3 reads TGTGCCAGCAGCTTAGTCCCGGACAGGCCCAATATGAACACTGAAGCTTTCTTT. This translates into CASSLVPDRPNMNTEAFF. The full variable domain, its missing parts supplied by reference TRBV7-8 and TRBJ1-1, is GAGVSQSPRYKVAKRGQDVALRCDPISGHVSLFWYQQALGQGPEFLTYFQNEAQLDKSGLPSDRFFAERPEGSVSTLKIQRTQQEDSAVYLCASSLVPDRPNMNTEAFFGQGTRLTVV.

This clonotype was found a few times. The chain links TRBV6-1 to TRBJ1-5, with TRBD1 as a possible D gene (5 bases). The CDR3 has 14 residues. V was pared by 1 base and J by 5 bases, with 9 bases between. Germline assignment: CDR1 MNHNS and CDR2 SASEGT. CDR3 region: CASSEGGGYQPQHF. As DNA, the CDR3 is TGTGCCAGCAGTGAAGGGGGGGGGTATCAGCCCCAGCATTTT.

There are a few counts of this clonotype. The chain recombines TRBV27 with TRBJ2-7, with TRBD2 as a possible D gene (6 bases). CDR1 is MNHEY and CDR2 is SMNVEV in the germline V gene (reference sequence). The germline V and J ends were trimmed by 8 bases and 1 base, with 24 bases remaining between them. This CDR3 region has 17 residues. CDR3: CASGSSGWGADSYEQYF. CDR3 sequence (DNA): TGTGCCAGCGGCTCCAGCGGGTGGGGAGCGGATTCCTACGAGCAGTACTTC.

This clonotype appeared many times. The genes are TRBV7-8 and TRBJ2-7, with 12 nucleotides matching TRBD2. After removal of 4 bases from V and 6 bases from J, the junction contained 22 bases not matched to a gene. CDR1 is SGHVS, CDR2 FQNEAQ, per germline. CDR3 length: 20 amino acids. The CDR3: CASSSSWASGRAAGRLEQYF. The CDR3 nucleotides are TGTGCCAGCAGCTCAAGCTGGGCTAGCGGGAGGGCCGCGGGACGTCTCGAGCAGTACTTC.

The CDR3 DNA reads TGCAGTGCCCTGAGGGGGGGCCGCACAGATACGCAGTATTTT. It encodes CSALRGGRTDTQYF. The genes are TRBV20-1 and TRBJ2-3; tentatively, D is TRBD2 (7 bases). This CDR3 has 14 residues. The germline CDR1 and CDR2 sequences are DFQATT and SNEGSKA (reference sequence). V lost 6 bases to trimming and J lost 1 base, with 14 bases between them.

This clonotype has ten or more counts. In nucleotides, the CDR3 is TGTGCCAGCAGGTCGTCCACTAGCGGGAATTGGTCCTACGAGCAGTACTTC. This encodes CASRSSTSGNWSYEQYF. The rearrangement uses TRBV11-2 and TRBJ2-7, with 10 bases aligning to TRBD2. Germline lookup yields CDR1 SGHAT and CDR2 FQNNGV. The CDR3 runs 17 residues. V trimming: 6 bases; J trimming: 1 base; junction bases outside the gene matches: 12.

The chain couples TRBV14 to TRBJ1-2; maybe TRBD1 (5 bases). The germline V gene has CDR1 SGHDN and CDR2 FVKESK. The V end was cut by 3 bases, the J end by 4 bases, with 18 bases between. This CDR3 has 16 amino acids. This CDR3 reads CASSQGRLSDGYGYTF. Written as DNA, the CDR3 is TGTGCCAGCAGCCAGGGACGTCTATCTGATGGCTATGGCTACACCTTC.

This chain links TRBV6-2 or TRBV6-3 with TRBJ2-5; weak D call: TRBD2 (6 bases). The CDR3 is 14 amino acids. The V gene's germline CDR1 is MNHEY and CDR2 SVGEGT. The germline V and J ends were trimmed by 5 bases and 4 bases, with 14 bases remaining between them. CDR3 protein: CASSDSLGGETQYF. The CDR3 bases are TGTGCCAGCAGTGATAGCCTCGGGGGAGAGACCCAGTACTTC.

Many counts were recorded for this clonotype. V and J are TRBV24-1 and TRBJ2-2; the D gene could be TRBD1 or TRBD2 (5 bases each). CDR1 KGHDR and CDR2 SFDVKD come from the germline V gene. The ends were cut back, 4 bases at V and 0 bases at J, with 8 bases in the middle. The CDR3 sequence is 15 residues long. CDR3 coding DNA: TGTGCCACCAGTGACCCGGGACCGAACACCGGGGAGCTGTTTTTT. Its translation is CATSDPGPNTGELFF.

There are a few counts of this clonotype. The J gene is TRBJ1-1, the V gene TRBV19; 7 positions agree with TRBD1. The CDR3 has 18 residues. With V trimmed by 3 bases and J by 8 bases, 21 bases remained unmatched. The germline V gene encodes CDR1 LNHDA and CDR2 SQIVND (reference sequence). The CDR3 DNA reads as TGTGCCAGTAGTATTATTCGGGTAGGGTGGCGACAGGGTGAGGAAGCTTTCTTT. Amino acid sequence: CASSIIRVGWRQGEEAFF.

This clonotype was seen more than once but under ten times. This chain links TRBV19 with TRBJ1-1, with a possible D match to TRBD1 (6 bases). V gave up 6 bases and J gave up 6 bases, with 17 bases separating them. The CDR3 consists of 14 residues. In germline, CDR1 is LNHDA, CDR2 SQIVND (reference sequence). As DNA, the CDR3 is TGTGCCAGTAGCGATACAGGGAGTTCGGCTGAAGCTTTCTTT. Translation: CASSDTGSSAEAFF.